The next 26 T cell receptor beta chains were all read from a single sample in a study of blood T cells in healthy people across ages. A second PCR of 7 to 11 cycles used a sample-barcoded 5' primer and a J-beta primer mix. One entry per CDR3 protein results from TCRdb running MiXCR on the 5' RACE reads. The sample gives roughly 1.5 million distinct CDR3 sequences, around 40% of which show up once; about 4.1% is in the top ten. The specimen was blood. The receptors here all came from a woman aged 18-35 years in good health.

The sample holds a few counts of this clonotype. V is TRBV6-2 or TRBV6-3 and J is TRBJ2-5; TRBD2 aligns across 7 bases. Per the germline V gene, CDR1 is MNHEY and CDR2 is SVGEGT. There are 13 residues in the CDR3. The J segment lost 5 bases and the V segment lost 1 base, leaving 1 base of the junction unmatched. For the CDR3, the DNA is TGTGCCAGCAGTTACTGGCGGGAGGAGACCCAGTACTTC. Protein: CASSYWREETQYF.

This chain uses TRBV12-3 or TRBV12-4 with TRBJ2-3; TRBD2 might be the D (5 bases). The CDR3 is 11 amino acids. The V end lost 7 bases, the J end lost 5 bases, and 7 bases lay between the germline ends. The CDR3 region is CASMRVDTQYF. In nucleotides, the CDR3 is TGTGCCAGCATGAGGGTAGATACGCAGTATTTT.

The chain has TRBV25-1 and TRBJ2-7, with D possibly called TRBD1 or TRBD2 (5 bases each). Trimming stripped 3 bases from V and 4 bases from J, with 13 bases between. CDR3 length: 14 residues. In germline, CDR1 is MGHDK, CDR2 SYGVNS. CDR3 sequence: CASSDPGREYEQYF. The CDR3, as DNA: TGTGCCAGCAGTGACCCGGGACGAGAGTACGAGCAGTACTTC.

This clonotype was observed a handful of times. This rearrangement joins TRBV15 to TRBJ2-1; D unresolved. V lost 2 bases, J lost 0 bases, and 11 bases lay in between. This CDR3 has 16 residues. Germline assignment: CDR1 LNHNV and CDR2 YYDKDF (reference sequence). CDR3 protein: CATSRYKANSYNEQFF. The CDR3 region has the DNA TGTGCCACCAGCAGATATAAGGCTAACTCCTACAATGAGCAGTTCTTC.

In this sample, this clonotype turned up a few times. The chain has TRBV7-6 and TRBJ2-7; D may match TRBD1 or TRBD2 (5 bases each). The germline V gene has CDR1 SGHVS and CDR2 FNYEAQ. The V end lost 4 bases, the J end lost 0 bases, and 10 bases lay between the germline ends. This CDR3 region has 14 residues. The CDR3 coding sequence is TGTGCCAGCAGCTCCGGGGCCGGCTCCTACGAGCAGTACTTC. It yields the protein CASSSGAGSYEQYF.

This chain links TRBV9 with TRBJ2-3; 8 nucleotides match TRBD2. Germline CDR1 is SGDLS and CDR2 is YYNGEE. The CDR3 loop spans 15 amino acids. V lost 4 bases, J lost 2 bases, and 6 bases stayed unmatched. The CDR3 region has the DNA TGTGCCAGCAGCCGGGAGGGGGATTCCACAGATACGCAGTATTTT. Protein sequence: CASSREGDSTDTQYF.

The V and J genes are TRBV28 and TRBJ1-1; TRBD1 is a possible D gene (5 bases). V was cut by 3 bases and J by 9 bases, with 14 bases left in between. Germline V CDR1 and CDR2: MDHEN, SYDVKM. The CDR3 loop spans 13 amino acids. Written as DNA, the CDR3 is TGTGCCAGCAGTTTGGTGGGAGGGACTAAAGCTTTCTTT. As protein: CASSLVGGTKAFF.

A few counts support this clonotype. The chain uses TRBV24-1 and TRBJ1-5, with 8 bases aligning to TRBD1. The CDR3 length is 15 residues. V gave up 6 bases and J gave up 3 bases; unmatched junction bases: 6. From germline, CDR1 is KGHDR and CDR2 SFDVKD. CDR3 protein: CATSPGTGINQPQHF. The CDR3 DNA reads as TGTGCCACCAGTCCCGGGACAGGCATCAATCAGCCCCAGCATTTT.

This clonotype was seen only a few times. In nucleotides, the CDR3 is TGTGCCACCAGTGATCAACAGGGGTCTTTAGAGACCCAGTACTTC. Protein sequence: CATSDQQGSLETQYF. The V and J genes are TRBV24-1 and TRBJ2-7; 7 nucleotides agree with TRBD1. The end of the DNA aligns better with TRBJ2-5, so the J call may be wrong. The length of the CDR3 is 15 residues. Germline values: CDR1 KGHDR, CDR2 SFDVKD.

This clonotype was seen more than once but under ten times. The rearrangement joins TRBV4-3 to TRBJ1-2, with TRBD1 as a possible D gene (5 bases). Trimming removed 0 bases at V and 7 bases at J, with 15 bases between. The CDR3 covers 15 residues. CDR1 is LGHNA and CDR2 is YSLEER in the germline V gene. The CDR3 here is CASSQDRVAGSGYTF. The CDR3 DNA follows: TGCGCCAGCAGCCAAGACCGGGTGGCAGGGTCTGGCTACACCTTC.

J is TRBJ2-5 and V is TRBV7-2; either TRBD1 or TRBD2 may supply D (6 bases each). V lost 1 base and J 11 bases, leaving 20 bases between the germline ends. The length of the CDR3 is 15 residues. CDR1 and CDR2 (germline): SGHTA, FQGNSA. The CDR3 region is CASSLVSGGGNEQYF. The CDR3 nucleotides read TGTGCCAGCAGCTTAGTTTCCGGGGGCGGAAATGAGCAGTACTTC.

J is TRBJ2-1 and V is TRBV18, with 7 bases matching TRBD2. CDR3 length equals 14 residues. J was trimmed by 5 bases and V by 1 base; bases with no gene match: 2. Per the germline V gene, CDR1 is KGHSH and CDR2 is LQKENI. The CDR3 loop is CASSPQAGHNEQFF. For the CDR3, the DNA is TGTGCCAGCTCACCACAAGCGGGACACAATGAGCAGTTCTTC. The full variable domain, completed using reference TRBV18 and TRBJ2-1, is NAGVMQNPRHLVRRRGQEARLRCSPMKGHSHVYWYRQLPEEGLKFMVYLQKENIIDESGMPKERFSAEFPKEGPSILRIQQVVRGDSAAYFCASSPQAGHNEQFFGPGTRLTVL.

This clonotype was seen a few times. The chain employs TRBV15 and TRBJ1-4, with D possibly TRBD1 on 6 matching bases. Germline V gives CDR1 LNHNV, CDR2 YYDKDF (reference sequence). The CDR3 is made up of 15 amino acids. Deletions cut 0 bases from V and 8 bases from J, with 13 bases between. The CDR3: CATSRDQGWEEKLFF. CDR3 sequence (DNA): TGTGCCACCAGCAGAGATCAGGGGTGGGAGGAAAAACTGTTTTTT. Full variable domain (remainder filled in from reference TRBV15 and TRBJ1-4): DAMVIQNPRYQVTQFGKPVTLSCSQTLNHNVMYWYQQKSSQAPKLLFHYYDKDFNNEADTPDNFQSRRPNTSFCFLDIRSPGLGDTAMYLCATSRDQGWEEKLFFGSGTQLSVL.

In the case of this clonotype: This may be a read error: a much more frequent sequence differs by one nucleotide. This chain joins TRBV20-1 and TRBJ2-5; 8 nucleotides align to TRBD2. The J call is in doubt because the DNA end fits TRBJ2-1 better. CDR1 is DFQATT and CDR2 is SNEGSKA in the germline V gene (reference sequence). The CDR3 extends over 15 amino acids. CDR3 region: CSASHRAGAQETQFF. CDR3 coding DNA: TGCAGTGCTAGCCATCGAGCGGGGGCCCAAGAGACCCAGTTCTTC.

The sample holds one count of this clonotype. Germline and junction disagree at one end, which may indicate a read error. Here the CDR3 DNA reads TGTGCCAGCAGGACAGGGGATTCACCCCCCCACTTT. Translating it yields CASRTGDSPPHF. The V call is TRBV7-9, the J call TRBJ1-6, with 8 bases identical to TRBD1. CDR1 is SEHNR, CDR2 FQNEAQ, per germline (reference sequence). CDR3 size: 12 residues.

This clonotype was counted a few times. The chain is built from TRBV6-5 and TRBJ1-2, with 8 nucleotides matching TRBD1. The CDR3 extends over 14 amino acids. The V and J ends lost 6 bases and 4 bases, in that order; junction bases with no gene match: 7. Per the germline V gene, CDR1 is MNHEY and CDR2 is SVGAGI. CDR3 nucleotides: TGTGCCAGCAGAGAACGCACAGGGGGCTATGGCTACACCTTC. Amino acids: CASRERTGGYGYTF.

This clonotype was seen a few times. The chain employs TRBV12-3 or TRBV12-4 and TRBJ2-4, with D possibly TRBD2 on 6 matching bases. The CDR3 has 12 amino acids. Trimming pared 3 bases from V and 13 bases from J, leaving 13 bases between. CDR3 bases: TGTGCCAGCAGTTTCTCGGGGGTTCGGCAGTACTTC. It encodes CASSFSGVRQYF.

This clonotype has just a few counts. The chain's CDR3 is CSVRTSGISNNEQFF. The CDR3 bases are TGCAGCGTTAGGACTAGCGGGATTTCTAACAATGAGCAGTTCTTC. The chain carries TRBV29-1 and TRBJ2-1; 12 bases agree with TRBD2. V shed 5 bases and J 5 bases; nucleotides not matched to a gene: 7. Germline CDR1 is SQVTM and CDR2 is ANQGSEA. The CDR3 runs to 15 residues.

This sequence joins TRBV12-5 and TRBJ1-5; 9 bases align to TRBD1. V was pared by 4 bases and J by 7 bases, with 5 bases of the junction left unmatched. Germline V gene lookup returns CDR1 LGHNT and CDR2 FRNRAP. CDR3 length: 14 residues. CDR3 loop: CASGWGQGKQPQHF. Here the CDR3 DNA reads TGTGCTAGTGGTTGGGGACAGGGTAAACAGCCCCAGCATTTT.

This clonotype was counted a few times. A much larger clone sits a single nucleotide away, making a read error possible. V usage is TRBV7-2 and J usage is TRBJ2-7; the match to TRBD2 covers 9 bases. Trimming at V came to 0 bases and at J to 7 bases, leaving 7 bases not matched to a gene. This CDR3 region has 15 residues. Per germline, CDR1 SGHTA and CDR2 FQGNSA. The CDR3 is CASSLALAGNNEQYF. The CDR3 bases are TGTGCCAGCAGCTTAGCTCTAGCGGGAAACAATGAGCAGTACTTC. Using reference TRBV7-2 and TRBJ2-7 for the parts outside the CDR3, the full variable domain is GAGVSQSPSNKVTEKGKDVELRCDPISGHTALYWYRQSLGQGLEFLIYFQGNSAPDKSGLPSDRFSAERTGGSVSTLTIQRTQQEDSAVYLCASSLALAGNNEQYFGPGTRLTVT.

This chain joins TRBV28 and TRBJ2-5; 7 bases agree with TRBD2. The J call is in doubt because the DNA end fits TRBJ2-7 better. CDR1 and CDR2 from the germline V gene are MDHEN and SYDVKM. CDR3 length: 13 residues. DNA for the CDR3: TGTGCCAGCAGTTTTATCGGGAGGTCCGAGCAGTACTTC. Translating it yields CASSFIGRSEQYF.

This chain uses TRBV24-1 with TRBJ2-7; 10 bases are shared with TRBD2. V trimming: 3 bases; J trimming: 4 bases; junction bases outside the gene matches: 8. The CDR3 has 16 residues. Germline lookup yields CDR1 KGHDR and CDR2 SFDVKD. CDR3 residues: CATSDALAGERYEQYF. The CDR3 region has the DNA TGTGCCACCAGTGATGCTCTAGCGGGAGAGAGGTACGAGCAGTACTTC.

This clonotype was detected only a few times. J is TRBJ2-4 and V is TRBV7-8; D may be TRBD1 or TRBD2 (5 bases each). The J call is doubtful: the DNA matches TRBJ2-7 better. Germline V gene lookup returns CDR1 SGHVS and CDR2 FQNEAQ. The CDR3 extends over 11 amino acids. CDR3 sequence reads: CASSWDGEQYF. CDR3 nucleotide sequence: TGTGCCAGCAGCTGGGACGGCGAGCAGTACTTC.

The rearrangement uses TRBV10-2 and TRBJ2-3; D is undetermined. Trimming cost V 3 bases and J 2 bases, with 12 bases left between them. The germline V gene encodes CDR1 WSHSY and CDR2 SAAADI. The CDR3 sequence is 15 residues long. The CDR3 DNA sequence: TGCGCCAGCAGTGATTCCGGGTTAAACACAGATACGCAGTATTTT. This gives the protein CASSDSGLNTDTQYF.

CDR3 amino acids: CASSATSGAYNEQYF. In DNA form, the CDR3 reads TGTGCCAGCAGTGCCACTAGCGGGGCCTACAATGAGCAGTACTTC. The chain joins TRBV27 to TRBJ2-1; TRBD2 aligns across 10 bases. The J call is uncertain, as TRBJ2-7 better fits the DNA end. Germline assignment: CDR1 MNHEY and CDR2 SMNVEV (reference sequence). The length of the CDR3 is 15 residues.

The chain links TRBV7-2 to TRBJ2-5; TRBD1 agrees at 9 bases. The CDR3 consists of 16 residues. V was pared by 5 bases and J by 2 bases, with 9 bases of the junction left unmatched. The germline V gene has CDR1 SGHTA and CDR2 FQGNSA. DNA for the CDR3: TGTGCCAGCAGCGGCCGGGACAGGGTCACTCAAGAGACCCAGTACTTC. Translation: CASSGRDRVTQETQYF.